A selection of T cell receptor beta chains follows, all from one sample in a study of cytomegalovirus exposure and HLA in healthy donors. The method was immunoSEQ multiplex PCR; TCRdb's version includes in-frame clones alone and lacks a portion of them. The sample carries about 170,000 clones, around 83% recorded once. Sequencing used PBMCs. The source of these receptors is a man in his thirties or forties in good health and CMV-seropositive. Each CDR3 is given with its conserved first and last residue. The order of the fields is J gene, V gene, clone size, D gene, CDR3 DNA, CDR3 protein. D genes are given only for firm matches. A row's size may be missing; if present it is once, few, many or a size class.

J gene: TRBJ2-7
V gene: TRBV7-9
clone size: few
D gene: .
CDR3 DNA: TGTGCCAGCAGCCCGCGGGACCCCCGGGAGCAGTACTTC
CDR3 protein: CASSPRDPREQYF

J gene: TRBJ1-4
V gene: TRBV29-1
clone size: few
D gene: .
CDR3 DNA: TGCAGCGTTCGGAGGGGTGAAAAACTGTTTTTT
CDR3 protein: CSVRRGEKLFF

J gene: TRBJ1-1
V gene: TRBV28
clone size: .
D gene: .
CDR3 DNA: TGTGCCCGCAGTTCTCCCCGCGGGGGGAACACTGAAGCTTTCTTT
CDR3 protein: CARSSPRGGNTEAFF

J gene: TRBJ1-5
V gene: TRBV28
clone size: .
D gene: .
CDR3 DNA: TGTGCCAGCAGCCAAAATCAGCCCCAGCATTTT
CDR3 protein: CASSQNQPQHF

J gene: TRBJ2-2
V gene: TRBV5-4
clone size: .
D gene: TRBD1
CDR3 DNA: TGTGCCTGGGGGACAGAGAACACCGGGGAGCTGTTTTTT
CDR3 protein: CAWGTENTGELFF

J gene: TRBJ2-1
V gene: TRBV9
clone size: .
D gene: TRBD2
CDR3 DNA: TGTGCCAGCAGCGTAAGTCCCCGGGGACTAGCGAGCTCCTACAATGAGCAGTTCTTC
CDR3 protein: CASSVSPRGLASSYNEQFF

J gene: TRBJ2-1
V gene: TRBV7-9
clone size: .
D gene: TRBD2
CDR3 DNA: TGTGCCAGCAGCCCCACCGGGACTAGCGGTTTAAACAATGAGCAGTTCTTC
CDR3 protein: CASSPTGTSGLNNEQFF

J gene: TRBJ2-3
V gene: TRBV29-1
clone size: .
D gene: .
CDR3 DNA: TGCAGCGTTGAGCTAGGCACAGATACGCAGTATTTT
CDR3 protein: CSVELGTDTQYF

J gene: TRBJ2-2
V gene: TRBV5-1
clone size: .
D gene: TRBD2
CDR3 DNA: TGCGCCAGCAGCTTGGCCGCGGCGGGAGCTATCGGGGAGCTGTTTTTT
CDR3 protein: CASSLAAAGAIGELFF

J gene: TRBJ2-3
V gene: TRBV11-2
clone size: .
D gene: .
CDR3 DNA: TGTGCCAGCAGCTTAGAGGGAGCGCGGTGGGACACAGATACGCAGTATTTT
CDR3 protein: CASSLEGARWDTDTQYF

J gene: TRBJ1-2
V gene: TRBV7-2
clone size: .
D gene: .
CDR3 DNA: TGTGCCAGCAGCTTAGATGGGGCATATGGCTACACCTTC
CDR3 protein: CASSLDGAYGYTF

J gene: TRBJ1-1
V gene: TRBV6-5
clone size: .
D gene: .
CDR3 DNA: TGTGTGGTCCGGGATCCGAACACTGAAGCTTTCTTT
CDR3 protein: CVVRDPNTEAFF

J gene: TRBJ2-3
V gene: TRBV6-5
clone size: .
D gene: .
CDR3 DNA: TGTGCCAGCAGTTATAGGCGAGGGAACACAGATACGCAGTATTTT
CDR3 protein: CASSYRRGNTDTQYF

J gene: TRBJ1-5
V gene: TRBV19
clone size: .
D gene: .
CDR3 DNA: TGTGCCAGTAGAGGGAGGCAGGACAATCAGCCCCAGCATTTT
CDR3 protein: CASRGRQDNQPQHF

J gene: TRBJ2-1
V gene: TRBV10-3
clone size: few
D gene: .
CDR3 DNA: TGTGCCACAAGAGTGCCCGGGGAGCGCAATGAGCAGTTCTTC
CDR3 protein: CATRVPGERNEQFF

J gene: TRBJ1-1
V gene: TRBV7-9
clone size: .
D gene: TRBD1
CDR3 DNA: TGTTCCAGCAGCTCCTGGACAGGAAGCATGAACACTGAAGCTTTCTTT
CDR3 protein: CSSSSWTGSMNTEAFF

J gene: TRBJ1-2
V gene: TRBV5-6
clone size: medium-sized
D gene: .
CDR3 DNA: TGTGCCAGCAGCGTCGGAGAGTTCTATGGCTACACCTTC
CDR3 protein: CASSVGEFYGYTF

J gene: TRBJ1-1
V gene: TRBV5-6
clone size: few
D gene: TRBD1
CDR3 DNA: TGTGCCAGCCGGTCATCCACAGGGGTTGTCACTGAAGCTTTCTTT
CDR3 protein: CASRSSTGVVTEAFF

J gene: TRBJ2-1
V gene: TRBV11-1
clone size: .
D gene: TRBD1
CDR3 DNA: TGTGCCAGCAGCTCCCTTCTAGGGCAGGGGGACAATGAGCAGTTCTTC
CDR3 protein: CASSSLLGQGDNEQFF

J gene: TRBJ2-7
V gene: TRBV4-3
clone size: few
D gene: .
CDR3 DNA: TGCGCCAGCAGCCAAGCGGCGGGGACGGGGTACGAGCAGTACTTC
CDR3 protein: CASSQAAGTGYEQYF

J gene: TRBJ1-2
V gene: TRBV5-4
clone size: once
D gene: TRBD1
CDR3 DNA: TGTGCCAGCAGCTTCGGGGACAGCCTCTATGGCTACACCTTC
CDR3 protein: CASSFGDSLYGYTF

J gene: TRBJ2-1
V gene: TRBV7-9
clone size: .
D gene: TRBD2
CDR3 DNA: TGTTCCAGCAGCTTAGGGCTAGCGGGACGGGATGAGCAGTTCTTC
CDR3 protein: CSSSLGLAGRDEQFF

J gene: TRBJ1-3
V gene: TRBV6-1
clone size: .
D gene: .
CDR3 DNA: TGTGCCAGCAGTCAGGGGCAGGGAACGCGCACCATATATTTT
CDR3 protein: CASSQGQGTRTIYF

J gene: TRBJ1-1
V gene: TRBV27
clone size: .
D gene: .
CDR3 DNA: TGTGCCAGCAGTTTGAAAGGGGCTAGTGAAGCTTTCTTT
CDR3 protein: CASSLKGASEAFF

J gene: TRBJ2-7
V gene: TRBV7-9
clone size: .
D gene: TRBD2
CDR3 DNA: TGTGCCAGCAGCCTATTTAGCGGGAGCTCCTACGAGCAGTACTTC
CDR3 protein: CASSLFSGSSYEQYF

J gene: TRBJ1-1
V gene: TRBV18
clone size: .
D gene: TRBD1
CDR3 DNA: TGTGCCAGCTCACCAAGAAAGGGGGCCTTGAACACTGAAGCTTTCTTT
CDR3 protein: CASSPRKGALNTEAFF

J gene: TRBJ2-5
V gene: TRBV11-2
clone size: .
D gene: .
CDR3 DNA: TGTGCCAGCAGCTTAACTTCGGGTTGGAGGCAAGAGACCCAGTACTTC
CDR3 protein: CASSLTSGWRQETQYF

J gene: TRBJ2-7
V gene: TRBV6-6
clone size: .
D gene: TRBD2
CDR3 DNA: TGTGCCAGCAGTACTAGCGGCTCCTACGAGCAGTACTTC
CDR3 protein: CASSTSGSYEQYF

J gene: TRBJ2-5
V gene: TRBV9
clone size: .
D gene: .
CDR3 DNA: TGTGCCAGCAGCGTATTGGGGGGATCCTTAGAGACCCAGTACTTC
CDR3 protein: CASSVLGGSLETQYF

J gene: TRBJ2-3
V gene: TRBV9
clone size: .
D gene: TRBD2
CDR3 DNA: TGTGCCAGCAGCGTGAATAGCGGGGGCACAGATACGCAGTATTTT
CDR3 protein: CASSVNSGGTDTQYF

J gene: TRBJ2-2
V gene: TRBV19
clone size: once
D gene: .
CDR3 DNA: TGTGCCAGTAGTACCTCCTCGGCAGGGCCCGGGGAGCTGTTTTTT
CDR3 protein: CASSTSSAGPGELFF

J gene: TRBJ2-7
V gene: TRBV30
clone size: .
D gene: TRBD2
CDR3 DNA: TGTGCCTGGAGCCGACCCTGGGGGACTAGCGGGAGTAACGAGCAGTACTTC
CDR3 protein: CAWSRPWGTSGSNEQYF

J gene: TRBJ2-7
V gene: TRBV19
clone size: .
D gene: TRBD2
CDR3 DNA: TGTGCCAGTAGTATAGGAACGTTCGGGACTATCTACGAGCAGTACTTC
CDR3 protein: CASSIGTFGTIYEQYF

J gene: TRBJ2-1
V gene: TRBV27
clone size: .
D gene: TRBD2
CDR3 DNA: TGTGCCAGCCTAGCGGGAGGGCCGTACCGGGGTGAGCAGTTCTTC
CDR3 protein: CASLAGGPYRGEQFF

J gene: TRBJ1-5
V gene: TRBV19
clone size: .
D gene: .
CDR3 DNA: TGTGCCAGTAGTATTCGAGTAGAAGATAGCAATCAGCCCCAGCATTTT
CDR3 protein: CASSIRVEDSNQPQHF

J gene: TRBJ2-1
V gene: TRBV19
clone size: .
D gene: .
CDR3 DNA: TGTGCCAGTAGTACACAGGGTCTGAGCTCCTACAATGAGCAGTTCTTC
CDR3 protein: CASSTQGLSSYNEQFF

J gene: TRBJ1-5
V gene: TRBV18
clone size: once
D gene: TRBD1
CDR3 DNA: TGTGCCAGCTCCGAAGACAGGGTAAGCAATCAGCCCCAGCATTTT
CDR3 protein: CASSEDRVSNQPQHF

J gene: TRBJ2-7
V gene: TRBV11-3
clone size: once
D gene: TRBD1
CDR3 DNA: TGTGCCAGCAGTATTAATCCGGGACAGGAGGCCTACTACGAGCAGTACTTC
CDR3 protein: CASSINPGQEAYYEQYF

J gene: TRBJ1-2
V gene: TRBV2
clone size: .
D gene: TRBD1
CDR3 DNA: TGTGCCAGCCCGACAGGGGTCTATGGCTACACCTTC
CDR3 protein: CASPTGVYGYTF

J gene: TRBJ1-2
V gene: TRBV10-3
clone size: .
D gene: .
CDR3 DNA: TGTGCCATCAGTGCGGGGAAGGAGTATGGCTACACCTTC
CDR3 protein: CAISAGKEYGYTF

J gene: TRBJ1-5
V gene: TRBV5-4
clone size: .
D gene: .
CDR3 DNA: TGTGCCAGCAGCTCAGGACTAAACGGGCAGCCCCAGCATTTT
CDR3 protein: CASSSGLNGQPQHF

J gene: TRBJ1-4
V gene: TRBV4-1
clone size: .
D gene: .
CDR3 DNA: TGCGCCAGCAGCCAGGCTAGAGGGGAAAAACTGTTTTTT
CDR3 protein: CASSQARGEKLFF

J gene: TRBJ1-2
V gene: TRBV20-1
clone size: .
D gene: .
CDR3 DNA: TGCAGTGCTAGAGATCCATATGGCTACACCTTC
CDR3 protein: CSARDPYGYTF

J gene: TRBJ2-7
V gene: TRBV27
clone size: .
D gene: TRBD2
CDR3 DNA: TGTGCCAGCAGGCCGGCCGGGGGGAAAGACGAGCAGTACTTC
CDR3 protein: CASRPAGGKDEQYF

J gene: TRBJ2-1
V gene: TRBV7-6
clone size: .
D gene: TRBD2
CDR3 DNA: TGTGCCACCTCTCCGGGACTAGCGGGTTGGGAGGTGGGACTTAGAACTGAGCAGTTCTTC
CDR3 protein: CATSPGLAGWEVGLRTEQFF

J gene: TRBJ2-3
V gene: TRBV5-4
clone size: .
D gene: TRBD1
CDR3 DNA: TGTGCCAGCATCCTCAAAGGGGGCCCCACAGATACGCAGTATTTT
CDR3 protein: CASILKGGPTDTQYF

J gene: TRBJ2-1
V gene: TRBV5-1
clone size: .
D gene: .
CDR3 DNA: TGCGCCAGCAGCTTCGCCTTGGGGGCCCCCTACAATGAGCAGTTCTTC
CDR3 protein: CASSFALGAPYNEQFF

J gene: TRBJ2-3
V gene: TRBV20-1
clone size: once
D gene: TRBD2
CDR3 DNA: TGCAGTGCTCTACTAGCGGATACGCAGTATTTT
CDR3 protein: CSALLADTQYF

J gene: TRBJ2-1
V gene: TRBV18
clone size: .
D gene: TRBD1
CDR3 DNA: TGTGCCAGCTCACAAGGACAGGGGGCCTACAATGAGCAGTTCTTC
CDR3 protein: CASSQGQGAYNEQFF

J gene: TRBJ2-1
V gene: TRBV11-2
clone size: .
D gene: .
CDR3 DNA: TGTGCCAGCAGCCCCGACTCGGATGAGCAGTTCTTC
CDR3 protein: CASSPDSDEQFF

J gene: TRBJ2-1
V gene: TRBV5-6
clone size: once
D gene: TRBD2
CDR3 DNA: TGTGCCAGCAGCTATCCGGGACTAGCGGACACTCCCATGGGCAATGAGCAGTTCTTC
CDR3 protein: CASSYPGLADTPMGNEQFF

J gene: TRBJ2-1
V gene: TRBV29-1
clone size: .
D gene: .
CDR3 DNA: TGCAGCGTTGCGATGCCGGGACTCGAGCAGTTCTTC
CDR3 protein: CSVAMPGLEQFF

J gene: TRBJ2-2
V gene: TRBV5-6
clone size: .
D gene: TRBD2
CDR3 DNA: TGTGCCAGCAGCTGGCCAGGCGGCGGGAGGGTAAACACCGGGGAGCTGTTTTTT
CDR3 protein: CASSWPGGGRVNTGELFF

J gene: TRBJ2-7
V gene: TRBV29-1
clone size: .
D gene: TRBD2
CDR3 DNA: TGCAGCGCCAAGTATCCGACTAGCGGGAATTACGAGCAGTACTTC
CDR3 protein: CSAKYPTSGNYEQYF